Listed here are 24 T cell receptor beta chains from one sample, sequenced in a study of cytomegalovirus exposure and HLA in healthy donors. PCR involved 60 Vbeta and 13 Jbeta primers. Method: immunoSEQ multiplex PCR; TCRdb's copy keeps in-frame clones and lacks some. The sample gives about 180,000 clones, roughly three quarters of which show up once; under 3% is in the top ten. The sequencing input was PBMCs. The receptors stem from a woman in her 30s in good health and CMV-seropositive.

This sequence joins TRBV5-1 and TRBJ2-7; 9 nucleotides align to TRBD1. With 7 bases clipped from V and 3 bases from J, the junction kept 5 bases outside the gene matches. CDR1 and CDR2 (germline): SGHRS, YFSETQ. This CDR3 spans 13 amino acids. The CDR3: CASGQGLVYEQYF. CDR3 sequence (DNA): TGCGCCAGCGGACAGGGGCTTGTCTACGAGCAGTACTTC.

The gene calls are TRBV9 and TRBJ2-7; 7 bases line up with TRBD1. The CDR3 loop spans 14 amino acids. Germline V CDR1 and CDR2: SGDLS, YYNGEE. V gave up 7 bases and J gave up 1 base; unmatched junction bases: 8. The CDR3 loop is CASSPGQKSYEQYF. The CDR3, as DNA: TGTGCCAGCTCACCGGGACAGAAGTCCTACGAGCAGTACTTC. The complete variable domain, with remaining parts taken from reference TRBV9 and TRBJ2-7, reads DSGVTQTPKHLITATGQRVTLRCSPRSGDLSVYWYQQSLDQGLQFLIQYYNGEERAKGNILERFSAQQFPDLHSELNLSSLELGDSALYFCASSPGQKSYEQYFGPGTRLTVT.

The V and J genes are TRBV27 and TRBJ2-3; D possibly corresponds to TRBD2 (7 bases). This CDR3 region has 13 residues. V was shortened by 6 bases and J by 6 bases, with 13 bases between the two germline ends. Germline CDR1 reads MNHEY; CDR2 reads SMNVEV (reference sequence). The DNA for the CDR3 is TGTGCCAGCAGCCGGGGGGCTCGGGATACGCAGTATTTT. Its translation is CASSRGARDTQYF.

The gene calls are TRBV10-3 and TRBJ2-7, with 7 bases lining up with TRBD2. The junction had 3 bases not matched to a gene; V was cut back by 4 bases and J by 6 bases. In germline, CDR1 is ENHRY, CDR2 SYGVKD. CDR3 length: 12 amino acids. CDR3: CAISGEGPEQYF. CDR3 DNA sequence: TGTGCCATCAGTGGGGAGGGACCCGAGCAGTACTTC.

CDR3 nucleotides: TGCGCCAGCAGCCCTCCCCTAACAGCTCTTACCTTC. Translating it yields CASSPPLTALTF. The rearrangement uses TRBV4-1 and TRBJ1-2; no definite D call. The CDR3 is 12 amino acids. Germline values: CDR1 MGHRA, CDR2 YSYEKL. V gave up 4 bases and J gave up 14 bases, with 17 bases separating them.

The chain uses TRBV6-5 and TRBJ2-1; the D is unclear. V lost 0 bases, J lost 0 bases, and 9 bases lay in between. This CDR3 has 16 residues. Per germline, CDR1 MNHEY and CDR2 SVGAGI. The CDR3 spells CASSYSPRSSYNEQFF. DNA for the CDR3: TGTGCCAGCAGTTACTCGCCCCGGAGCTCCTACAATGAGCAGTTCTTC.

This clone was seen only once. The chain carries TRBV7-9 and TRBJ2-4; maybe TRBD1 (6 bases). This CDR3 region has 17 residues. Germline CDR1 reads SEHNR; CDR2 reads FQNEAQ (reference sequence). V was cut by 3 bases and J by 0 bases, with 15 bases left in between. This chain's CDR3 is CASSFSYRAIAKNIQYF. CDR3 sequence (DNA): TGTGCCAGCAGCTTCTCGTACAGGGCTATAGCCAAAAACATTCAGTACTTC.

This chain joins TRBV15 and TRBJ1-6; possible D gene TRBD1, 6 bases. Germline CDR1 LNHNV, CDR2 YYDKDF (reference sequence). Trimming stripped 6 bases from V and 7 bases from J, with 13 bases between. The CDR3 loop spans 14 amino acids. The CDR3 is CATRVGQLNSPLHF. The CDR3 bases are TGTGCCACCAGAGTAGGACAGCTCAATTCACCCCTCCACTTT.

The rearrangement uses TRBV9 and TRBJ2-3, with 13 bases that match TRBD2. The CDR3 totals 16 residues. Germline lookup yields CDR1 SGDLS and CDR2 YYNGEE. With V trimmed by 3 bases and J by 5 bases, 6 bases remained unmatched. The CDR3 sequence: CASSGTSGGAIDTQYF. Here the CDR3 DNA reads TGTGCCAGCAGCGGCACTAGCGGGGGGGCGATAGATACGCAGTATTTT.

V is TRBV6-6 and J is TRBJ1-5, with 9 bases aligning to TRBD1. CDR1 and CDR2 from the germline V gene are MNHNY and SVGAGI (reference sequence). The CDR3 spans 16 residues. V lost 6 bases and J lost 2; bases outside the gene matches: 8. Here the CDR3 reads CASRRTGVGGNQPQHF. The CDR3 DNA follows: TGTGCCAGCAGACGGACAGGGGTTGGTGGCAATCAGCCCCAGCATTTT.

This clone was counted only a few times. The rearrangement joins TRBV19 to TRBJ2-3; 7 bases line up with TRBD1. Germline V gene sequence: CDR1 LNHDA, CDR2 SQIVND (reference sequence). CDR3 length: 18 residues. V lost 1 base, J lost 1 base, and 11 bases stayed unmatched. CDR3 region: CASSIGQGRTARTDTQYF. CDR3 nucleotides: TGTGCCAGTAGTATAGGACAGGGCCGAACAGCCCGCACAGATACGCAGTATTTT.

The V and J genes are TRBV18 and TRBJ1-1; tentatively, D is TRBD1 (5 bases). Germline CDR1 is KGHSH and CDR2 is LQKENI. The CDR3 contains 17 residues. V was cut by 4 bases and J by 1 base, with 19 bases left in between. This CDR3 is CASSQIGGGRGNTEAFF. In DNA, the CDR3 is TGTGCCAGCTCACAGATCGGGGGAGGAAGGGGGAACACTGAAGCTTTCTTT.

The chain couples TRBV19 to TRBJ2-2; 11 positions match TRBD2. The CDR3 spans 15 residues. From germline, CDR1 is LNHDA and CDR2 SQIVND (reference sequence). The trim removed 6 bases at V and 6 bases at J, leaving 6 bases unmatched. Here the CDR3 reads CASSLSGGGAGELFF. The CDR3 nucleotides are TGTGCCAGTAGCCTTAGCGGGGGGGGCGCCGGGGAGCTGTTTTTT.

The chain joins TRBV4-3 to TRBJ2-7, with 9 nucleotides matching TRBD2. CDR1 is LGHNA and CDR2 is YSLEER in the germline V gene. The CDR3 runs 15 residues. V was pared by 1 base and J by 3 bases, with 4 bases of the junction left unmatched. Here the CDR3 reads CASSQGAGGGYEQYF. The CDR3 bases are TGCGCCAGCAGCCAAGGAGCGGGGGGCGGCTACGAGCAGTACTTC.

This clone came up a few times. The chain joins TRBV18 to TRBJ1-3; D perhaps matches TRBD1 (6 bases). Trimming took 4 bases from V and 4 from J, leaving 11 bases between them. Germline V CDR1 and CDR2: KGHSH, LQKENI. This CDR3 comprises 14 residues. This CDR3 reads CASSQGTSGNTIYF. As DNA, the CDR3 is TGTGCCAGCTCACAAGGGACAAGCGGAAACACCATATATTTT.

The chain joins TRBV5-1 to TRBJ2-2; no reliable D call. The germline gives CDR1 SGHRS, CDR2 YFSETQ. The CDR3 runs to 15 residues. V gave up 2 bases and J gave up 6 bases, with 14 bases separating them. CDR3 region: CASSFERALPGELFF. In DNA, the CDR3 is TGCGCCAGCAGCTTCGAGCGAGCGTTGCCCGGGGAGCTGTTTTTT.

Comments on this clone: At the DNA level, this CDR3 is encoded by other sequences in the same sample as well. This chain uses TRBV11-2 with TRBJ1-3; D remains unclear. Trimming took 4 bases from V and 0 from J, leaving 7 bases between them. This CDR3 region has 14 residues. CDR1 is SGHAT and CDR2 is FQNNGV in the germline V gene. CDR3 in amino acids: CASSSGGSGNTIYF. The CDR3 DNA follows: TGTGCCAGCAGCTCGGGTGGCTCTGGAAACACCATATATTTT. The entire variable domain, with the rest obtained from reference TRBV11-2 and TRBJ1-3, is as follows: EAGVAQSPRYKIIEKRQSVAFWCNPISGHATLYWYQQILGQGPKLLIQFQNNGVVDDSQLPKDRFSAERLKGVDSTLKIQPAKLEDSAVYLCASSSGGSGNTIYFGEGSWLTVV.

The rearrangement joins TRBV12-5 to TRBJ2-7; D gene ambiguous. The CDR3 contains 14 residues. From germline, CDR1 is LGHNT and CDR2 FRNRAP. V was clipped by 6 bases and J by 6 bases, with 18 bases between them. The CDR3, as DNA: TGTGCTAGTGGCCCGCCTGCCCGACTTGGCGAGCAGTACTTC. It encodes CASGPPARLGEQYF.

The V and J genes are TRBV10-3 and TRBJ1-2; TRBD1 aligns across 8 bases. The V and J ends lost 6 bases and 3 bases, in that order; junction bases with no gene match: 9. Germline lookup yields CDR1 ENHRY and CDR2 SYGVKD. This CDR3 has 15 amino acids. CDR3: CAIRHGTGEDYGYTF. For the CDR3, the DNA is TGTGCCATCAGACATGGGACAGGTGAAGACTATGGCTACACCTTC.

The rearrangement joins TRBV5-4 to TRBJ1-2; unclear D gene. The ends were cut back, 2 bases at V and 2 bases at J, with 7 bases in the middle. There are 13 residues in the CDR3. CDR1 is SGHNT and CDR2 is YYREEE in the germline V gene (reference sequence). Here the CDR3 reads CASSFPENYGYTF. The CDR3 coding sequence is TGTGCCAGCAGCTTTCCCGAGAACTATGGCTACACCTTC.

This chain connects TRBV10-2 to TRBJ2-2; TRBD2 might be the D (6 bases). V lost 1 base to trimming and J lost 1 base, with 10 bases between them. The length of the CDR3 is 16 residues. Germline V gene lookup returns CDR1 WSHSY and CDR2 SAAADI. DNA for the CDR3: TGCGCCAGCAGTGAGTATAACGGGGGGAACACCGGGGAGCTGTTTTTT. Amino acid sequence: CASSEYNGGNTGELFF.

The V call is TRBV4-1, the J call TRBJ2-1; 7 nucleotides agree with TRBD2. This CDR3 has 16 amino acids. The germline V gene encodes CDR1 MGHRA and CDR2 YSYEKL. V lost 3 bases, J lost 1 base, and 6 bases stayed unmatched. DNA of the CDR3: TGCGCCAGCAGCCAGGGGAGGGCTAAGTCCTACAATGAGCAGTTCTTC. This translates into CASSQGRAKSYNEQFF.

This rearrangement joins TRBV5-4 to TRBJ2-7; D possibly corresponds to TRBD1 (6 bases). The CDR3 consists of 13 residues. V dropped 4 bases and J dropped 4 bases, with 12 bases sitting between them. Germline loops: CDR1 SGHNT, CDR2 YYREEE (reference sequence). CDR3 sequence reads: CASSQNREYEQYF. The CDR3 DNA is TGTGCCAGCAGCCAGAACAGGGAGTACGAGCAGTACTTC.

V usage is TRBV4-3 and J usage is TRBJ2-2, with 9 bases lining up with TRBD2. The germline V gene encodes CDR1 LGHNA and CDR2 YSLEER. V lost 6 bases to trimming and J lost 4 bases; unmatched junction nucleotides: 6. The CDR3 extends over 15 amino acids. As DNA, the CDR3 is TGCGCCAGCAGTGTAGCGGGGGCGGGCACCGGGGAGCTGTTTTTT. This encodes CASSVAGAGTGELFF.